This T cell receptor (beta chain) was identified in a study of somatic mutations in cytotoxic T cells in rheumatoid arthritis (TCRdb year 2017). General notes on the study: Patient peripheral blood (around 30 ml EDTA) was drawn right after diagnosis and before any treatment started. A FACSAria II or Sony SH800 was used to flow-sort some V beta antibody-stained T-cell populations at nearly 100% purity, and TCRB sequencing was also done on sorted V beta1+ cells. In newly diagnosed rheumatoid arthritis without treatment, the study examined if expanded CD8+ T-cell clones harbor somatic mutations, relying on TCRB deep sequencing to characterize clonality. For 60 or so rheumatoid arthritis patients and fewer than 25 healthy controls, TCRB deep sequencing was carried out. Patient and control groups had essentially identical median ages.

Comments on this clone: The antigen it binds to is not known. Nothing much larger sits one base from this clone, and base qualities are not available.

V lost 0 bases and J lost 7 bases; the stretch between them is 13 bases long. The germline V gene supplies CDR1 MGHRA and CDR2 YSYEKL. Counted from cysteine to phenylalanine, this CDR3 has 14 amino acids. The read is trimmed to its CDR3 DNA, 42 bases read in frame from base 1. Sequencing of TCRB CDR3 was done on genomic DNA with the immunoSEQ assay. Regarding the original processing steps: Only a few patient CD8+ clones larger than 1% matched published virus-specific TCRB sequences when compared against them. Only productive TCRB rearrangements were included in the analyses. A clone was defined by a unique TCRB CDR3 sequence, and clonality was computed as a productive clonality index based on Shannon entropy. The template counts of each clone relative to the total templates per sample were used to calculate repertoire overlap between two samples. V-gene usage from TCRB sequencing and V-gene usage measured by flow cytometry were correlated (Spearman r of about 0.61). TCRdb took over this immuneACCESS table, retaining in-frame rearrangements with V and J assigned. Such tables are incomplete; in checked studies, under half of the missing clones stem from an unresolved V gene, and the remainder is unexplained. The V and J calls and clone size come from that table; D and trimming were worked out from the DNA. The sample contains about 30,000 clones, around 83% of them found a single time. The biggest ten clones account for 7.5% to 9.5% of the sample.

Flow cytometry confirmed the purity of CD4+ and CD8+ cells that had been isolated by positive magnetic bead selection on an AutoMACS. After a first flow cytometry screen using a TCR V beta antibody panel, clonal expansions were characterized through TCRB deep sequencing of sorted CD8+ fractions. Peripheral blood mononuclear cells were obtained using density gradient separation with Ficoll-Paque PLUS. DNA from CD4-enriched, CD8-enriched or PBMC samples was extracted using Nucleospin Tissue or Tissue XS kits and then quantified on a Qubit 2.0 fluorometer. Study-wide findings and limitations: CD8+ T-cell clonality in rheumatoid arthritis patients was not significantly different from that in age-matched healthy controls. In about an eighth of the roughly 60 patients the largest CD8+ clone exceeded 20% of CD8+ cells, and several identical CD8+ TCRB sequences were shared between blood and synovial fluid. It was unknown which antigens the expanded CD8+ clones targeted, and their absence from virus-specific databases did not exclude viral specificity. CD8+ clonality increased with age in patients (Spearman r ≈ 0.49) but not in healthy controls. The finding that TRBV07 was slightly underrepresented in patients was left unadjusted for multiple comparisons.

Sequenced input: CD8+ T cells sorted from blood. This sequence uses TRBV4-1 and TRBJ2-7; possibly the D gene is TRBD2, per 6 matching bases. The clonotype comes from an adult with rheumatoid arthritis. The nucleotide sequence reads as follows: TGCGCCAGCAGCCAAGATCCGGGGAGGCGGGAGCAGTACTTC. Its translation reads: CASSQDPGRREQYF.